The rows below give T cell receptor beta chains drawn from one sample of a study of blood T cell repertoires in COVID-19. Profiled with immunoSEQ multiplex PCR; TCRdb holds only in-frame clones, not every one. The sample lists 150,000 to 200,000 clones, under 95% occurring once. Material for sequencing was peripheral blood. The source is a man aged 55 to 70 with active or convalescent COVID-19. Each CDR3 is given with its conserved first and last residue.

>TRBV7-9
CASSRDPVSNEKLFF
>TRBV19
CASSIRGPGYTF
>TRBV6-5
CASSYGTQSSYEQYF
>TRBV24-1
CATSDPDRESGYTF
>TRBV11-3
CASSPGTGSYNEQFF
>TRBV5-1
CASRIGAGTQNGYTF
>TRBV11-2
CASNPLITGANVLTF
>TRBV6-5
CASSYSILIGGNEQFF
>TRBV2
CASSRDNRETQYF
>TRBV4-1
CASSQDRSLGPQHF
>TRBV5-4
CASSSGSHQETQYF
>TRBV11-2
CASTPGGYGELFF
>TRBV14
CASSQDTTLGIQYF
>TRBV16
CASSQYKGGTDTQYF
>TRBV27
CASSYWGPEETQYF
>TRBV30
CAGGRGASYEQYF
>TRBV21-1
CASSTRGAGENEKLFF
>TRBV10-1
CASTQGTGQPQHF
>TRBV7-7
CASSPRDSQNTGELFF
>TRBV5-1
CASSQTGGFAFF
>TRBV30
CAWTLEGATEAFF
>TRBV7-2
CASSPGNGRDTEAFF
>TRBV6-5
CASSSLDRTTYGYTF
>TRBV5-1
CASSLVSGPTEAFF
>TRBV19
CASMQGDRNTEAFF
>TRBV6-5
CASNRGQAYEQYF